The entry below describes one T cell receptor beta chain. Its antigen is unknown. The gene symbols are mouse symbols. Coverage ceases 4 residues before the CDR3 finishes, and the germline J gene fills in the end. This record belongs to a study of CD8+ T cells in alopecia areata. Study-wide context: The graft donors were approximately 6-13-month-old C3H/HeJ mice with spontaneous alopecia, and their skin went to roughly 6-10-week-old female C3H/HeJ mice. Study-level findings and limits: More clonal than normal scalp was lesional scalp, particularly alopecia totalis/universalis. Possibly as an HLA-related effect, TCR sharing across patients appeared less clear than in mice. Among the cells sequenced in scalp samples are also the resident alphabeta T cells of normal skin.

Extracted RNA was reverse transcribed, and the resulting cDNA served as sequencing template. TCRdb keeps only in-frame clones here, not all; method: immunoSEQ multiplex PCR. The sample shows 270,000 or so clones, no singletons; the ten largest hold more than 0.95%. Germline V gene sequence: CDR1 NNHDY, CDR2 SYVADS. This CDR3 contains 12 residues. Markers used for sorting pooled cutaneous lymph node cells were CD4, CD8alpha, NKG2D, NKG2ACE and others. The chain carries TRBV13-3 and TRBJ1-1, with TRBD1 as a possible D gene (6 bases). Sequencing input: CD4+ T cells sorted from a lymph node. The sequence derives from a C3H/HeJ mouse with alopecia areata. The strain's MHC type: H2-k. Incomplete CDR3 DNA: TGTGCCAGCAGAACAGGGAGGGCA. Residues: CASRTGRA. The whole CDR3 is CASRTGRAEVFF.